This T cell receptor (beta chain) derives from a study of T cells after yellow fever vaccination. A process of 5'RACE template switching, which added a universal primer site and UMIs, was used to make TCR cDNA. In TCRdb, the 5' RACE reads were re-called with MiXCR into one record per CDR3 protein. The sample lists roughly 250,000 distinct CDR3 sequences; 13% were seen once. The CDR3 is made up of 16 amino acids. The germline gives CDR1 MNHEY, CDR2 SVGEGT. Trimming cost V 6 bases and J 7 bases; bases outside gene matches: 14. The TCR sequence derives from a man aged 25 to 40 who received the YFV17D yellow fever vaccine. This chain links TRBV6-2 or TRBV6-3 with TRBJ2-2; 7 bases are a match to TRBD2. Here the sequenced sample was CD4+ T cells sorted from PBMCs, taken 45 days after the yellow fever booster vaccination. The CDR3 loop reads CASRRDYPSFGGELFF. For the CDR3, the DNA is TGTGCCAGCAGACGGGACTACCCATCCTTCGGCGGGGAGCTGTTTTTT.